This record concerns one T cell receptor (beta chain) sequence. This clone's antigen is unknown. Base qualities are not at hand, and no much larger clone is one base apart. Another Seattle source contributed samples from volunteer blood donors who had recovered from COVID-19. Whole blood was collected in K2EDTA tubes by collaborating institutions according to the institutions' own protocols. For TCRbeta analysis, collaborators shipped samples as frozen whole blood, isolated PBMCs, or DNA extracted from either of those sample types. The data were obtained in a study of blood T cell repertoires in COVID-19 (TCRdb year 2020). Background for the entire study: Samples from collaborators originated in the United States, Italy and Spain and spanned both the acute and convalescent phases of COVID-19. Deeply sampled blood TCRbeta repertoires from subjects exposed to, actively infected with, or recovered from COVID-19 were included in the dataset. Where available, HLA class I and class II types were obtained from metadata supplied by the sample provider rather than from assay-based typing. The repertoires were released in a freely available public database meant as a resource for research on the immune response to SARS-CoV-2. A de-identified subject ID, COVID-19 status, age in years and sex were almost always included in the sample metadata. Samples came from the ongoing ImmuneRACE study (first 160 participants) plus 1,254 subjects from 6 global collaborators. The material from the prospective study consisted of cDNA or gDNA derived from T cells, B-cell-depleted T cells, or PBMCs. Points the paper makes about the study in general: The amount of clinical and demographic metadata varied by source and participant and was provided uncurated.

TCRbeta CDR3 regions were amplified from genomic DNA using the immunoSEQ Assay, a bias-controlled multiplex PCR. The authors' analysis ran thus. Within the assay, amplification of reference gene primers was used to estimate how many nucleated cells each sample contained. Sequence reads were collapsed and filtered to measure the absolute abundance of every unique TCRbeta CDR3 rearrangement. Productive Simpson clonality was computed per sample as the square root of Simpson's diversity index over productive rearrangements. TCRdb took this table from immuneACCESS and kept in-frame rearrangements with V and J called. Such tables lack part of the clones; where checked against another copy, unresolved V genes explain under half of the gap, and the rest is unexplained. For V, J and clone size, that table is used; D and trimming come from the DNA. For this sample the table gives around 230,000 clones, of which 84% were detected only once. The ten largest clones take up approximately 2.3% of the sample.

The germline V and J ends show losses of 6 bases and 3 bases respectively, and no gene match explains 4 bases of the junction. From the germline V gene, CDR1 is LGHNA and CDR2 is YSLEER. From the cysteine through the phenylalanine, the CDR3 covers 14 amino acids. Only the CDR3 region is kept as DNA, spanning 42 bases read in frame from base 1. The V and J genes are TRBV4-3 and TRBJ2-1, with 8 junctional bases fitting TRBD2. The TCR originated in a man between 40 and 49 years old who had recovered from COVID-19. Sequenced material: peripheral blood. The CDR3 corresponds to CASSSGGVYNEQFF. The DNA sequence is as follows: TGCGCCAGCAGTTCCGGGGGGGTCTACAATGAGCAGTTCTTC.